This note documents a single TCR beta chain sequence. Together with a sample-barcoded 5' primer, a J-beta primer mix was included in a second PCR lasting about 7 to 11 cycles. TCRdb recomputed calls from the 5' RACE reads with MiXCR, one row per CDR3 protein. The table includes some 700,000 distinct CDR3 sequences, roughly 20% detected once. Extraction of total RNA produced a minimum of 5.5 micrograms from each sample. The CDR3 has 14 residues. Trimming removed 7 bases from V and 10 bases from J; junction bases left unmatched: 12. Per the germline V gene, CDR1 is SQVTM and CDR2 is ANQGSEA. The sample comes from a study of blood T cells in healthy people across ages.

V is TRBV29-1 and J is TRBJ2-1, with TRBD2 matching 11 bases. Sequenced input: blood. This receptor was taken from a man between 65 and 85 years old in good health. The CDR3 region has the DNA TGCAGCGCTGGGCTAGCGGGAGGATCGGGGGAGCAGTTCTTC. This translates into CSAGLAGGSGEQFF.